The table lists the clone carrying this T cell receptor beta chain with a few counts. This record comes from a study of T cell changes during pregnancy in multiple sclerosis. The repertoire was sequenced with immunoSEQ multiplex PCR; TCRdb's copy has only in-frame clones and lacks some. The profile shows about 18,000 clones, about 85% of them singletons. Looked up from germline, CDR1 is MRHNA and CDR2 is SNTAGT. Trimming stripped 0 bases from V and 7 bases from J, with 10 bases between. This CDR3 comprises 14 residues. Sequenced material: CD8+ T cells from peripheral blood mononuclear cells, taken after pregnancy. The rearrangement uses TRBV6-4 and TRBJ2-1; a weak D match, TRBD2 (6 bases). This receptor was taken from a female donor with multiple sclerosis, enrolled in a pregnancy study. CDR3 bases: TGTGCCAGCAGTGACTCGAGCGGAGGGAATGAGCAGTTCTTC. Translation: CASSDSSGGNEQFF.